The 22 T cell receptor beta chains below all came from one sample that was sequenced in a study of Tregs in tolerant kidney transplant recipients. The method was immunoSEQ multiplex PCR; TCRdb's version includes in-frame clones alone and lacks a portion of them. There are some 10,000 clones in the sample, with approximately 26% held by the top ten. Recipients received nonmyeloablative bone marrow transplants from related graft donors, with transient mixed chimerism. This specimen was CD8+ T cells from blood (PBMCs), taken 24 months after the transplant. Receptors were obtained from a human patient who received a combined kidney and bone marrow transplant. Some T cells may originate from the graft donor.

This clone is classed as large (0.1 to 1%) by frequency. CDR3 protein: CASTTRHGGSYEQYF. The DNA read from the CDR3 is TGTGCCAGTACTACACGACATGGAGGGTCCTACGAG. This sequence joins TRBV19 and TRBJ2-7; D possibly corresponds to TRBD2 (6 bases). The read halts 3 residues ahead of the CDR3 end, with the missing end drawn from the germline J gene. Trimming removed 7 bases at V and 1 base at J, with 17 bases between. The germline V gene encodes CDR1 LNHDA and CDR2 SQIVND (reference sequence). The CDR3 runs 15 residues. The whole variable domain, remainder taken from reference TRBV19 and TRBJ2-7, is DGGITQSPKYLFRKEGQNVTLSCEQNLNHDAMYWYRQDPGQGLRLIYYSQIVNDFQKGDIAEGYSVSREKKESFPLTVTSAQKNPTAFYLCASTTRHGGSYEQYFGPGTRLTVT.

As to this clone: The missing CDR3 end, 3 residues past where the read stops, is filled in from the germline J gene. The chain combines TRBV19 with TRBJ2-7; 8 bases map to TRBD2. Trimming at V came to 2 bases and at J to 3 bases, leaving 9 bases not matched to a gene. Germline loops: CDR1 LNHDA, CDR2 SQIVND (reference sequence). CDR3 length: 16 residues. The sequenced part of the CDR3 DNA is TGTGCCAGTAGTATATTTTCGGCTAGCGGGTTCTACGAG. It translates to CASSIFSASGFYE. The full CDR3 protein reads CASSIFSASGFYEQYF.

Worth noting for this clone: The CDR3 end lies 3 residues beyond the end of the read and is filled in from the germline J gene. The rearrangement joins TRBV29-1 to TRBJ2-7; D perhaps matches TRBD2 (5 bases). This CDR3 comprises 12 residues. Germline V gene lookup returns CDR1 SQVTM and CDR2 ANQGSEA. The V and J ends lost 4 bases and 4 bases respectively, with 11 bases between them. CDR3 bases read: TGCAGCGTTGCTCCCGGGGATTACGAG. As protein: CSVAPGDYE. The entire CDR3 sequence reads CSVAPGDYEQYF.

By frequency, this clone registers medium-sized (0.01 to 0.1%). The sequenced part of the CDR3 DNA is TGTGCCAGCAGCTTAGGGACAGGGTTATTTCAA. This codes for CASSLGTGLFQ. The whole CDR3 reads CASSLGTGLFQAFF. The rearrangement uses TRBV7-6 and TRBJ1-1, with 8 bases matching TRBD1. The observed sequence ends 3 residues before the CDR3 terminus, with the missing tail filled in from the germline J gene. The CDR3 is 14 residues long. Looked up from germline, CDR1 is SGHVS and CDR2 is FNYEAQ.

The CDR3: CASSRQGTGELFF. The covered CDR3 bases are TGTGCCAGCAGTAGACAGGGAACCGGGGAG. The chain links TRBV7-9 to TRBJ2-2; 7 bases are a match to TRBD1. The missing CDR3 end, 3 residues past where the read stops, is filled in from the germline J gene. V was clipped by 6 bases and J by 5 bases; unmatched bases: 3. Germline CDR1 SEHNR, CDR2 FQNEAQ (reference sequence). This CDR3 is 13 amino acids long.

Regarding this clone: The DNA ends 3 residues before the CDR3 does, and the rest of the CDR3 is filled in from the germline J gene. This sequence joins TRBV19 and TRBJ2-2; a weak D match, TRBD2 (7 bases). CDR3 length equals 15 residues. Trimming removed 3 bases from V and 4 bases from J, with 12 bases in between. CDR1 LNHDA and CDR2 SQIVND come from the germline V gene (reference sequence). The CDR3 bases that were read are TGTGCCAGTAGTATTGGGGGGGGCTTCACCGGGGAG. Translation gives CASSIGGGFTGE. In full, the CDR3 reads CASSIGGGFTGELFF. The full variable domain, with the rest looked up from reference TRBV19 and TRBJ2-2, is DGGITQSPKYLFRKEGQNVTLSCEQNLNHDAMYWYRQDPGQGLRLIYYSQIVNDFQKGDIAEGYSVSREKKESFPLTVTSAQKNPTAFYLCASSIGGGFTGELFFGEGSRLTVL.

A word on this clone: Coverage ceases 3 residues before the CDR3 finishes, and the germline J gene fills in the end. The rearrangement uses TRBV28 and TRBJ2-3, with 7 positions matching TRBD2. V lost 5 bases and J lost 3; bases outside the gene matches: 5. The germline CDR1 and CDR2 sequences are MDHEN and SYDVKM. This CDR3 has 14 residues. Partial CDR3 DNA: TGTGCCAGCAGTATGACTAGCTCGACAGATACG. This sequence encodes CASSMTSSTDT. The CDR3 in full is CASSMTSSTDTQYF.

Concerning this clone: The read ends 3 residues before the CDR3 terminus; that terminus is restored from the germline J gene. The J gene is TRBJ2-2, the V gene TRBV6-2 or TRBV6-3, with 11 bases matching TRBD2. The CDR3 extends over 17 amino acids. Trimming removed 3 bases from V and 3 bases from J; junction bases left unmatched: 6. Germline assignment: CDR1 MNHEY and CDR2 SVGEGT. The sequenced CDR3 bases are TGTGCCAGCAGTTATACGACTAGCGGGGTGGACACCGGGGAG. It translates to CASSYTTSGVDTGE. The whole CDR3 is CASSYTTSGVDTGELFF.

Note on this clone: The sequence runs out 3 residues before the end of the CDR3; the remainder is reconstructed from the germline J gene. This rearrangement joins TRBV19 to TRBJ2-5, with no clear D. The CDR3 runs 13 residues. Per the germline V gene, CDR1 is LNHDA and CDR2 is SQIVND (reference sequence). Trimming pared 5 bases from V and 2 bases from J, leaving 9 bases between. CDR3 protein: CASSLPRQETQYF. The covered CDR3 bases are TGTGCCAGTAGTTTACCTAGACAAGAGACC.

About this clone: The sequence runs out 3 residues before the end of the CDR3; the remainder is reconstructed from the germline J gene. The J gene is TRBJ1-5, the V gene TRBV7-9; possibly TRBD1 for D (6 bases). The CDR3 is 15 residues long. Trimming removed 5 bases from V and 0 bases from J, with 11 bases in between. CDR1 and CDR2 from the germline V gene are SEHNR and FQNEAQ (reference sequence). CDR3 DNA (partial): TGTGCCAGCAGCGCGGACAGTTATAGCAATCAGCCC. This encodes CASSADSYSNQP. The full-length CDR3 reads as CASSADSYSNQPQHF.

Note on this clone: The CDR3 end lies 3 residues beyond the end of the read and is filled in from the germline J gene. This rearrangement joins TRBV20-1 to TRBJ2-7, with 7 bases lining up with TRBD2. Trimming removed 4 bases from V and 4 bases from J; junction bases left unmatched: 10. Germline CDR1 is DFQATT and CDR2 is SNEGSKA (reference sequence). The CDR3 has 14 amino acids. The CDR3 sequence: CSATATSEPYEQYF. CDR3 DNA (partial): TGCAGTGCTACGGCAACTAGCGAACCTTACGAG.

With regard to this clone: The CDR3 end lies 3 residues beyond the end of the read and is filled in from the germline J gene. The chain has TRBV4-1 and TRBJ1-2; a possible D gene is TRBD1 (6 bases). This CDR3 region has 13 residues. Germline lookup yields CDR1 MGHRA and CDR2 YSYEKL. Trimming took off 1 base at V and 6 bases at J, with 9 bases between the two ends. CDR3: CASSQGGGDGYTF. CDR3 DNA (partial): TGCGCCAGCAGCCAAGGAGGGGGGGATGGC.

Details on this clone: The read finishes 3 residues shy of the CDR3 end, and the germline J gene is used to complete it. The chain links TRBV7-9 to TRBJ2-1; 7 positions match TRBD2. The CDR3 covers 15 residues. Germline trimming cut 0 bases from V and 3 bases from J; bases unmatched to any gene: 2. Germline values: CDR1 SEHNR, CDR2 FQNEAQ (reference sequence). The CDR3 region is CASSLAPSGYNEQFF. CDR3 bases read: TGTGCCAGCAGCTTAGCGCCTAGCGGCTACAATGAG.

Notes on this clone: The CDR3 end lies 3 residues beyond the end of the read and is filled in from the germline J gene. The chain combines TRBV20-1 with TRBJ2-1; 7 nucleotides align to TRBD2. The J segment lost 8 bases and the V segment lost 4 bases, leaving 20 bases of the junction unmatched. Germline lookup yields CDR1 DFQATT and CDR2 SNEGSKA (reference sequence). This CDR3 is built from 17 residues. CDR3 DNA, as far as it was read: TGCAGTGCTAATCCCCCGAGCGGGATTCTAACTGGGCATGAG. Residues: CSANPPSGILTGHE. The whole CDR3 is CSANPPSGILTGHEQFF.

A note on this clone: Read coverage stops 3 residues before the CDR3 terminus; the germline J gene supplies the remainder. This chain joins TRBV30 and TRBJ2-3; tentative D call: TRBD2 (5 bases). The ends were cut back, 1 base at V and 0 bases at J, with 17 bases in the middle. Germline V lookup: CDR1 GTSNPN, CDR2 SVGIG (reference sequence). The CDR3 spans 17 residues. The CDR3 here is CAWSGPLAAPSTDTQYF. The DNA read from the CDR3 is TGTGCCTGGAGTGGTCCCCTAGCAGCCCCTAGCACAGATACG.

Details on this clone: The missing CDR3 end, 3 residues past where the read stops, is filled in from the germline J gene. The rearrangement joins TRBV5-1 to TRBJ2-2, with 8 bases that match TRBD2. The CDR3 extends over 18 amino acids. V gave up 1 base and J gave up 3 bases; unmatched junction bases: 11. The germline V gene encodes CDR1 SGHRS and CDR2 YFSETQ. Partial CDR3 DNA: TGCGCCAGCAGCTTGCTAGCAGGCGGGACTAGTTACACCGGGGAG. Translation gives CASSLLAGGTSYTGE. The full CDR3 reads CASSLLAGGTSYTGELFF.

Its frequency marks this clone as medium-sized. The read ends 3 residues early relative to the CDR3; the germline J gene fills the gap. The chain links TRBV29-1 to TRBJ2-1; 9 bases are shared with TRBD1. The V gene's germline CDR1 is SQVTM and CDR2 ANQGSEA. Germline trimming cut 4 bases from V and 9 bases from J; bases unmatched to any gene: 7. The CDR3 has 13 amino acids. The CDR3 loop is CSVAGTGRSEQFF. Partial CDR3 DNA: TGCAGCGTTGCCGGGACAGGGAGGTCTGAG.

Turning to this clone: The CDR3 is cut off 3 residues early in the read; its end comes from the germline J gene. The chain recombines TRBV2 with TRBJ2-1; 8 bases align to TRBD1. The V segment lost 4 bases and the J segment 2 bases; nucleotides outside the gene matches: 4. CDR1 and CDR2 (germline): SNHLY, FYNNEI. This CDR3 has 15 amino acids. The CDR3 loop is CASSAGQVTYNEQFF. The sequenced CDR3 bases are TGTGCCAGCAGTGCGGGACAGGTGACCTACAATGAG.

On this clone itself: The CDR3 end is not reached by the read, which stops 3 residues before it; the germline J gene fills it in. The chain links TRBV19 to TRBJ2-1; 8 nucleotides line up with TRBD1. This CDR3 comprises 16 residues. Looked up from germline, CDR1 is LNHDA and CDR2 is SQIVND (reference sequence). Trimming removed 5 bases from V and 0 bases from J; junction bases left unmatched: 6. Partial CDR3 DNA: TGTGCCAGTAGTCCTTCAGGGGGCAACTCCTACAATGAG. It is translated as CASSPSGGNSYNE. The full CDR3 protein is CASSPSGGNSYNEQFF.

Points on this clone: The CDR3 goes on 3 residues after the read ends, and that part is filled in from the germline J gene. V usage is TRBV7-6 and J usage is TRBJ2-7; 10 bases are shared with TRBD1. The CDR3 has 15 amino acids. V dropped 1 base and J dropped 6; count of bases not matched to a gene: 6. The V gene's germline CDR1 is SGHVS and CDR2 FNYEAQ. The CDR3: CASSLGGDRGPEQYF. CDR3 bases read: TGTGCCAGCAGCTTAGGGGGGGACAGGGGTCCCGAG.

Regarding this clone: The read halts 3 residues ahead of the CDR3 end, with the missing end drawn from the germline J gene. The chain couples TRBV4-1 to TRBJ1-1, with D possibly TRBD1 on 6 matching bases. Trimming stripped 1 base from V and 0 bases from J, with 12 bases between. Germline values: CDR1 MGHRA, CDR2 YSYEKL. The CDR3 runs 16 residues. The CDR3 region is CASSQGTGHMNTEAFF. The covered CDR3 bases are TGCGCCAGCAGCCAAGGCACGGGACACATGAACACTGAA.

The CDR3 here is CASSEAERGGIFEKLFF. The DNA read from the CDR3 is TGTGCCAGCAGTGAAGCGGAAAGAGGGGGCATTTTTGAAAAA. This chain links TRBV2 with TRBJ1-4; 7 bases are shared with TRBD1. With the read ending 3 residues before the CDR3 end, the germline J gene is used to fill in that end. The CDR3 has 17 amino acids. Germline values: CDR1 SNHLY, CDR2 FYNNEI. V was pared by 0 bases and J by 7 bases, with 11 bases of the junction left unmatched.